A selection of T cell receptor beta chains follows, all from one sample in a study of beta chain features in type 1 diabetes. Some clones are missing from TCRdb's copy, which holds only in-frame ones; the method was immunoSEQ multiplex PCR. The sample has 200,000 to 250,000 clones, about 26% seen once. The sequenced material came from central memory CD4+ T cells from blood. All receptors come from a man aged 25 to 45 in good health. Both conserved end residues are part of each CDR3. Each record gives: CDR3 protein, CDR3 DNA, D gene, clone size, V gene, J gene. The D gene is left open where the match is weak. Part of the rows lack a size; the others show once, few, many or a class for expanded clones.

CASSIRLAPTDTQYF	TGTGCCAGCAGCATCAGACTAGCGCCCACAGATACGCAGTATTTT	TRBD2	.	TRBV7-2	TRBJ2-3
CASSETSRYNEQFF	TGCGCCAGCAGCGAGACTAGCCGATACAATGAGCAGTTCTTC	TRBD2	.	TRBV5-1	TRBJ2-1
CASSLAPQNSPLHF	TGTGCCAGCAGCTTAGCCCCACAGAATTCACCCCTCCACTTT	.	.	TRBV7-2	TRBJ1-6
CASSLAGGHEQYF	TGCGCCAGCAGCTTGGCCGGAGGGCACGAGCAGTACTTC	.	.	TRBV5-1	TRBJ2-7
CASSLAGALNEKLFF	TGCGCCAGCAGCCTCGCGGGGGCCCTTAATGAAAAACTGTTTTTT	.	.	TRBV4-1	TRBJ1-4
CASSRSDGVDEQYF	TGTGCCAGCAGTCGTTCGGATGGCGTCGACGAGCAGTACTTC	.	many	TRBV28	TRBJ2-7
CASSLVLGPYEQYF	TGTGCCAGCAGCTTAGTTCTGGGCCCCTACGAGCAGTACTTC	.	.	TRBV7-6	TRBJ2-7
CAVGRDTGELFF	TGTGCCGTGGGGAGAGACACCGGGGAGCTGTTTTTT	.	.	TRBV7-7	TRBJ2-2
CASSYNLAANPRYEQYF	TGTGCCAGCAGTTATAACTTGGCGGCAAATCCTCGCTACGAGCAGTACTTC	.	.	TRBV28	TRBJ2-7
CSANRGPDTQYF	TGCAGCGCCAACAGGGGACCAGATACGCAGTATTTT	TRBD1	.	TRBV29-1	TRBJ2-3
CASSLGVSSSYNEQFF	TGTGCCAGCAGCTTAGGGGTGTCCAGCTCCTACAATGAGCAGTTCTTC	.	few	TRBV7-8	TRBJ2-1
CAWTLLGSPLHF	TGTGCCTGGACGTTGCTGGGATCACCCCTCCACTTT	.	.	TRBV30	TRBJ1-6
CASGRGISYEQYF	TGTGCCAGCGGCCGAGGGATCTCCTACGAGCAGTACTTC	.	few	TRBV21-1	TRBJ2-7
CSVEQGSSGYTF	TGCAGCGTTGAACAAGGTTCGTCCGGCTACACCTTC	.	few	TRBV29-1	TRBJ1-2
CASSSGLVGNTDF	TGTGCCAGCAGTTCAGGCCTCGTGGGCAATACGGACTTC	.	.	TRBV6-6	TRBJ2-7
CAWTLGGINGYTF	TGTGCCTGGACCTTGGGGGGAATTAATGGCTACACCTTC	.	few	TRBV30	TRBJ1-2
CASKESSGNTIYF	TGTGCCAGCAAGGAGAGCTCTGGAAACACCATATATTTT	.	few	TRBV6-5	TRBJ1-3
CASSPDWGDTQYF	TGTGCCAGCAGCCCTGATTGGGGAGATACGCAGTATTTT	.	.	TRBV7-7	TRBJ2-3
CASSFRTSGGHQETQYF	TGTGCCAGCAGCTTCCGGACTAGCGGGGGCCACCAAGAGACCCAGTACTTC	TRBD2	.	TRBV13	TRBJ2-5
CAFPAGGRSREQYF	TGTGCCTTCCCAGCGGGGGGGCGGTCCCGCGAGCAGTACTTC	.	few	TRBV12-2	TRBJ2-7
CASSQDLGAETQYF	TGCGCCAGCAGCCAAGATTTGGGAGCCGAGACCCAGTACTTC	.	few	TRBV4-3	TRBJ2-5
CSVEGWAVSTDTQYF	TGCAGCGTTGAAGGGTGGGCAGTGAGCACAGATACGCAGTATTTT	.	.	TRBV29-1	TRBJ2-3
CAIGTGDGYTF	TGTGCCATAGGGACAGGGGATGGCTACACCTTC	TRBD1	.	TRBV10-3	TRBJ1-2
CASSLSAFFTIYF	TGTGCCAGCAGCTTATCCGCTTTTTTCACCATATATTTT	.	.	TRBV7-2	TRBJ1-3
CASSLRASYNSPLHF	TGTGCCAGCAGCTTGCGGGCTTCCTATAATTCACCCCTCCACTTT	.	.	TRBV11-2	TRBJ1-6
CASSSGGADNYGYTF	TGTGCCAGCAGCTCCGGCGGGGCTGACAACTATGGCTACACCTTC	.	.	TRBV5-4	TRBJ1-2
CSVTRDTYAGGYTF	TGCAGCGTCACCCGGGACACCTACGCGGGGGGCTACACCTTC	.	.	TRBV29-1	TRBJ1-2
CSVALGRGRVNTGELFF	TGCAGCGTTGCGCTGGGCAGGGGGCGAGTGAACACCGGGGAGCTGTTTTTT	TRBD1	few	TRBV29-1	TRBJ2-2
CAEGFEMNSPLHF	TGTGCCGAGGGGTTTGAGATGAATTCACCCCTCCACTTT	.	.	TRBV6-1	TRBJ1-6
CASSQLTGVHTEAFF	TGTGCCAGCAGCCAACTGACAGGGGTTCACACTGAAGCTTTCTTT	TRBD1	few	TRBV14	TRBJ1-1
CASSLVGGYPREQYF	TGTGCCAGCAGCTTAGTTGGGGGGTACCCGCGCGAGCAGTACTTC	.	few	TRBV7-9	TRBJ2-7
CASRTLIRVLGTQYF	TGTGCCAGCAGGACCTTGATACGGGTTCTTGGGACCCAGTACTTC	.	.	TRBV6-4	TRBJ2-5
CASSQDPMGIEQYF	TGCGCCAGCAGCCAGGACCCTATGGGGATCGAGCAGTACTTC	.	once	TRBV4-3	TRBJ2-7
CASSEMVGDTQYF	TGTGCCAGCAGTGAAATGGTCGGTGATACGCAGTATTTT	.	few	TRBV6-4	TRBJ2-3
CASSQGGMNTEAFF	TGCGCCAGCAGCCAAGGGGGAATGAACACTGAAGCTTTCTTT	.	.	TRBV4-3	TRBJ1-1
CAWGSGLNTDTQYF	TGTGCCTGGGGATCGGGACTCAACACAGATACGCAGTATTTT	.	.	TRBV30	TRBJ2-3
CACRPEGLGANVLTF	TGTGCCTGCCGCCCCGAGGGGCTTGGGGCCAACGTCCTGACTTTC	.	few	TRBV28	TRBJ2-6
CASSEESNYGYTF	TGTGCCAGCAGTGAAGAATCAAACTATGGCTACACCTTC	.	few	TRBV2	TRBJ1-2
CASRPELKGGTEAFF	TGTGCCAGCAGGCCAGAACTAAAGGGCGGCACTGAAGCTTTCTTT	.	.	TRBV6-5	TRBJ1-1
CAWSFPLAGGYNEQFF	TGTGCCTGGAGTTTCCCGTTAGCGGGGGGTTACAATGAGCAGTTCTTC	TRBD2	many	TRBV30	TRBJ2-1
CASSQATGWPFFEQFF	TGCGCCAGCAGCCAAGCCACGGGATGGCCCTTTTTCGAGCAGTTCTTC	.	.	TRBV4-3	TRBJ2-1
CASSLWTGDNEQFF	TGTGCCAGCAGCCTTTGGACTGGCGACAATGAGCAGTTCTTC	.	few	TRBV11-1	TRBJ2-1
CASMSLAGVNEQFF	TGTGCCAGCATGAGTCTAGCGGGAGTCAATGAGCAGTTCTTC	TRBD2	.	TRBV27	TRBJ2-1
CASRAGTGVDQPQHF	TGTGCCAGCAGGGCCGGGACAGGGGTAGATCAGCCCCAGCATTTT	TRBD1	.	TRBV27	TRBJ1-5
CASSSVGQGGEQFF	TGTGCCAGCAGCTCTGTGGGACAGGGTGGTGAGCAGTTCTTC	TRBD1	many	TRBV7-6	TRBJ2-1
CASSLNVQGAQETQYF	TGTGCCAGCAGCTTGAACGTACAGGGGGCTCAAGAGACCCAGTACTTC	TRBD1	.	TRBV7-9	TRBJ2-5
CALTRSSVKETQYF	TGTGCCTTGACTCGGAGTTCAGTAAAAGAGACCCAGTACTTC	.	few	TRBV30	TRBJ2-5
CATQSYGELFF	TGTGCCACCCAATCGTACGGGGAGCTGTTTTTT	.	.	TRBV28	TRBJ2-2